This T cell receptor (beta chain) was sequenced during a study of T cell changes during pregnancy in multiple sclerosis. The data were produced by immunoSEQ multiplex PCR, yet TCRdb's version contains in-frame clones alone and is incomplete. The sample has about 38,000 clones, around 90% seen once. The CDR3 is made up of 16 amino acids. V trimming: 5 bases; J trimming: 5 bases; junction bases outside the gene matches: 8. From germline, CDR1 is SGHTA and CDR2 FQGNSA. The rearrangement joins TRBV7-2 to TRBJ2-2; 10 nucleotides align to TRBD2. The TCR originated in a female donor with multiple sclerosis, enrolled in a pregnancy study. The source material was CD4+ T cells from peripheral blood mononuclear cells, sampled before pregnancy. In nucleotides, the CDR3 is TGTGCCAGCAGCCTACCGGCTAGCGGGGGAACCGGGGAGCTGTTTTTT. The encoded protein is CASSLPASGGTGELFF.